This TCR beta chain was profiled in a study of OX40 agonist ivuxolimab in advanced cancers. About the investigation overall: Ivuxolimab was a fully human IgG2 agonistic monoclonal antibody targeting the costimulatory receptor OX40 (CD134). Intravenous ivuxolimab was administered to patients every 2 weeks at six dose levels: 0.01, 0.1, 0.3, 1.5, 3 and 10 mg/kg. Of the roughly 51 dose-escalation patients, hepatocellular carcinoma was present in approximately 20, melanoma in roughly 15, renal cell carcinoma in 9 and head and neck cancer in 9. In the dose-escalation cohort, 82.7% of patients were male, and the mean age was roughly 60 years, with a range of roughly 20 to 80. Patients were allowed to have had prior anti-PD-1, anti-PD-L1 or anti-CTLA-4 therapy, and around 41% of the dose-escalation patients had previously received checkpoint inhibitors. Partial responses occurred in three dose-escalation patients: two with cutaneous melanoma and one with hepatocellular carcinoma. The point of sequencing TCRbeta in the periphery was to test whether ivuxolimab changed TCR sequence diversity and drove clonal T-cell expansion. The monotherapy dose-escalation portion (N of about 57 patients) of the phase I ivuxolimab trial is reported in the paper. Study-wide findings and limitations: Partial responders in the 0.1-3.0 mg/kg groups had among the lowest normalized peripheral clonal expansion, especially among CD8+ T cells. On average, CD8+ T cells showed more expanded clones than CD4+ T cells after ivuxolimab. Which antigens the clonally expanded peripheral T cells were specific for was not determined. At doses of 0.1 to 3.0 mg/kg, clonal expansion of both CD4+ and CD8+ T cells in blood was seen between baseline and week 6. Low levels of normalized T-cell clonal expansion were also shown by some nonresponding patients.

The trial excluded patients who had a history of autoimmune disease or were on systemic immunosuppression. Peripheral blood for TCR sequencing was drawn from every dose cohort at baseline, at cycle 4 day 1 and at cycle 7 day 1. Samples were obtained from an open-label, multicenter, first-in-human phase I dose-escalation trial of ivuxolimab. Adults with locally advanced or metastatic melanoma, renal cell carcinoma, hepatocellular carcinoma or head and neck squamous cell carcinoma were enrolled in the trial. Before TCR sequencing, CD4+ T cells and CD8+ T cells were sorted from peripheral blood as separate populations. To sequence the TCRbeta CDR3 region, genomic DNA was isolated from the sorted cells. The immunoSEQ Assay was used to sequence the TCRbeta CDR3 regions. The immuneACCESS repertoire file appears here via TCRdb, limited to in-frame rearrangements. These files lack a portion of the clones; in checked studies, under half of the deficit traces to unresolved V genes, and the cause of the others is not known. The sample has 30,000 to 40,000 clones on record, 82% of them singletons. The ten biggest clones cover approximately 21% of the sample.

As to this clone: The antigen it recognizes is unknown. The input lacks base qualities; no much larger clone sits a single base away.

Sequenced material: CD4+ or CD8+ T cells sorted from blood, taken in a trial of the OX40 agonist ivuxolimab. This receptor was obtained from an adult with an advanced solid tumor such as melanoma, head and neck, liver or kidney cancer.

The nucleotides are TGCGCCAGCAGCTTGGGGGCGCGCGGTAATGAAAAACTGTTTTTT. Its product reads: CASSLGARGNEKLFF. The sequence is built from TRBV5-1 and TRBJ1-4, with the identity of the D gene unclear. CDR1 and CDR2, looked up from the germline V gene, are SGHRS and YFSETQ. The CDR3 spans 15 residues, from the cysteine through the phenylalanine. Only the CDR3 DNA stays, 45 bases, in frame from base 1. V sheds 0 bases and J sheds 4 bases, leaving 10 bases between their ends.